The rows below give T cell receptor beta chains drawn from one sample of a study of human T cells and chemical hapten exposure. TCRdb ran MiXCR on the RACE reads and lists one entry per CDR3 protein. This sample has some 65,000 distinct CDR3 sequences, with about 6% found just once. The sequencing sample was made of whole blood. These TCRs come from a female donor in good health. Some clones in this sample may be carry-over from other donors' samples. CDR3s include the opening cysteine and the closing phenylalanine or tryptophan. Fields, in order: V gene, clone size, CDR3 length, D gene, J gene, CDR3 protein, CDR3 DNA. D genes are given only for firm matches. Clone size is shown for a subset of rows, as once, few, many or a class of expanded clone.

v_call: TRBV6-1; clone_size: few; cdr3_length: 15; d_call: -; j_call: TRBJ1-1; cdr3_aa: CASTSLGQMNTEAFF; cdr3_nt: TGTGCCAGCACCTCGCTCGGACAGATGAACACTGAAGCTTTCTTT
v_call: TRBV28; clone_size: many; cdr3_length: 12; d_call: -; j_call: TRBJ1-1; cdr3_aa: CASSFQNTEAFF; cdr3_nt: TGTGCCAGCAGTTTCCAGAACACTGAAGCTTTCTTT
v_call: TRBV28; clone_size: many; cdr3_length: 17; d_call: TRBD1; j_call: TRBJ2-5; cdr3_aa: CASSLSVGTAFQETQYF; cdr3_nt: TGTGCCAGCAGTCTATCCGTCGGGACAGCTTTCCAAGAGACCCAGTACTTC
v_call: TRBV28; clone_size: few; cdr3_length: 13; d_call: -; j_call: TRBJ2-3; cdr3_aa: CASSPGTANTQYF; cdr3_nt: TGTGCCAGCAGTCCCGGGACGGCCAATACGCAGTATTTT
v_call: TRBV28; clone_size: -; cdr3_length: 14; d_call: -; j_call: TRBJ2-3; cdr3_aa: CASSLSRIGDTQYF; cdr3_nt: TGTGCCAGCAGTTTATCGCGAATAGGGGATACGCAGTATTTT
v_call: TRBV9; clone_size: few; cdr3_length: 18; d_call: TRBD2; j_call: TRBJ2-3; cdr3_aa: CASSVGGLAGEHTDTQYF; cdr3_nt: TGTGCCAGCAGCGTAGGGGGACTAGCGGGAGAGCACACAGATACGCAGTATTTT
v_call: TRBV4-1; clone_size: -; cdr3_length: 15; d_call: -; j_call: TRBJ1-1; cdr3_aa: CASSSPGQLNTEAFF; cdr3_nt: TGCGCCAGCAGCTCACCCGGACAATTGAACACTGAAGCTTTCTTT
v_call: TRBV10-3; clone_size: many; cdr3_length: 13; d_call: -; j_call: TRBJ2-7; cdr3_aa: CAISEPASREQYF; cdr3_nt: TGTGCCATCAGTGAGCCCGCTAGCCGCGAGCAGTACTTC
v_call: TRBV9; clone_size: many; cdr3_length: 14; d_call: -; j_call: TRBJ2-1; cdr3_aa: CASSVGNRPNEQFF; cdr3_nt: TGTGCCAGCAGCGTAGGTAACAGACCCAATGAGCAGTTCTTC
v_call: TRBV6-2/TRBV6-3; clone_size: many; cdr3_length: 12; d_call: -; j_call: TRBJ2-1; cdr3_aa: CASSTVDNEQFF; cdr3_nt: TGTGCCAGCAGCACGGTAGACAATGAGCAGTTCTTC
v_call: TRBV2; clone_size: many; cdr3_length: 15; d_call: -; j_call: TRBJ1-3; cdr3_aa: CASSESDLLGNTIYF; cdr3_nt: TGTGCCAGCAGTGAATCTGATCTATTAGGAAACACCATATATTTT
v_call: TRBV20-1; clone_size: few; cdr3_length: 19; d_call: TRBD2; j_call: TRBJ2-3; cdr3_aa: CSARESGTSGRPSTDTQYF; cdr3_nt: TGCAGTGCTAGAGAGTCTGGGACTAGCGGGAGGCCTAGCACAGATACGCAGTATTTT
v_call: TRBV29-1; clone_size: many; cdr3_length: 14; d_call: TRBD1; j_call: TRBJ2-3; cdr3_aa: CSVEGQGLKDTQYF; cdr3_nt: TGCAGCGTTGAAGGACAGGGGCTCAAAGATACGCAGTATTTT
v_call: TRBV7-6; clone_size: many; cdr3_length: 15; d_call: -; j_call: TRBJ2-7; cdr3_aa: CASSLSAGTSYEQYF; cdr3_nt: TGTGCCAGCAGCTTGAGCGCTGGCACCTCCTACGAGCAGTACTTC
v_call: TRBV4-1; clone_size: many; cdr3_length: 16; d_call: TRBD2; j_call: TRBJ2-1; cdr3_aa: CASSQGGGRAYNEQFF; cdr3_nt: TGCGCCAGCAGCCAAGGGGGCGGGAGGGCCTACAATGAGCAGTTCTTC
v_call: TRBV6-2/TRBV6-3; clone_size: few; cdr3_length: 14; d_call: TRBD1; j_call: TRBJ1-5; cdr3_aa: CASGTGNKGQPQHF; cdr3_nt: TGTGCCAGCGGGACAGGGAATAAGGGTCAGCCCCAGCATTTT
v_call: TRBV5-1; clone_size: few; cdr3_length: 14; d_call: -; j_call: TRBJ2-7; cdr3_aa: CASSPTAQAYEQYF; cdr3_nt: TGCGCCAGCAGCCCCACCGCGCAGGCCTACGAGCAGTACTTC
v_call: TRBV6-6; clone_size: many; cdr3_length: 15; d_call: -; j_call: TRBJ2-1; cdr3_aa: CATLPDGARGGEQFF; cdr3_nt: TGTGCCACCTTACCCGACGGGGCCCGAGGTGGTGAGCAGTTCTTC
v_call: TRBV3-1; clone_size: many; cdr3_length: 14; d_call: -; j_call: TRBJ2-7; cdr3_aa: CASSLRGTDYEQYF; cdr3_nt: TGTGCCAGCAGCCTCCGAGGGACCGACTACGAGCAGTACTTC
v_call: TRBV4-2; clone_size: few; cdr3_length: 15; d_call: TRBD2; j_call: TRBJ2-7; cdr3_aa: CASSPNGAGVQEQYF; cdr3_nt: TGTGCCAGCAGCCCTAACGGAGCGGGAGTGCAAGAGCAGTACTTC
v_call: TRBV27; clone_size: many; cdr3_length: 17; d_call: -; j_call: TRBJ1-6; cdr3_aa: CASSYYNPRGISSPLHF; cdr3_nt: TGTGCCAGCAGCTATTATAATCCCAGGGGCATTAGTTCACCCCTCCACTTT
v_call: TRBV5-1; clone_size: many; cdr3_length: 13; d_call: -; j_call: TRBJ1-1; cdr3_aa: CASSTTGNTEAFF; cdr3_nt: TGCGCCAGCAGCACGACAGGGAACACTGAAGCTTTCTTT
v_call: TRBV7-9; clone_size: many; cdr3_length: 13; d_call: TRBD1; j_call: TRBJ1-1; cdr3_aa: CASSLQGGTEAFF; cdr3_nt: TGTGCCAGCAGCTTACAGGGGGGCACTGAAGCTTTCTTT
v_call: TRBV20-1; clone_size: many; cdr3_length: 13; d_call: -; j_call: TRBJ1-1; cdr3_aa: CSAREEQDTEAFF; cdr3_nt: TGCAGTGCTAGAGAAGAGCAGGACACTGAAGCTTTCTTT
v_call: TRBV28; clone_size: many; cdr3_length: 12; d_call: -; j_call: TRBJ1-2; cdr3_aa: CASSLPCYGYTF; cdr3_nt: TGTGCCAGCAGTTTACCGTGCTATGGCTACACCTTC
v_call: TRBV7-2; clone_size: -; cdr3_length: 15; d_call: -; j_call: TRBJ2-7; cdr3_aa: CASSLAQGPTYEQYF; cdr3_nt: TGTGCCAGCAGCTTAGCCCAGGGCCCCACCTACGAGCAGTACTTC
v_call: TRBV20-1; clone_size: few; cdr3_length: 14; d_call: TRBD2; j_call: TRBJ2-3; cdr3_aa: CSAVEGGVTDTQYF; cdr3_nt: TGCAGTGCTGTGGAGGGAGGGGTCACAGATACGCAGTATTTT
v_call: TRBV20-1; clone_size: many; cdr3_length: 15; d_call: TRBD2; j_call: TRBJ2-1; cdr3_aa: CSARDPGLGRNEQFF; cdr3_nt: TGCAGTGCTAGAGATCCGGGACTAGGGCGCAATGAGCAGTTCTTC
v_call: TRBV7-2; clone_size: few; cdr3_length: 13; d_call: -; j_call: TRBJ2-3; cdr3_aa: CASSSRGEDTQYF; cdr3_nt: TGTGCCAGCAGCTCCCGAGGGGAGGATACGCAGTATTTT
v_call: TRBV28; clone_size: many; cdr3_length: 14; d_call: -; j_call: TRBJ2-7; cdr3_aa: CASSLSSGNYEQYF; cdr3_nt: TGTGCCAGCAGTTTATCCTCGGGGAACTACGAGCAGTACTTC
v_call: TRBV10-3; clone_size: -; cdr3_length: 15; d_call: TRBD1; j_call: TRBJ1-1; cdr3_aa: CAITSTGKPQDEAFF; cdr3_nt: TGTGCCATCACCTCGACAGGGAAGCCGCAGGATGAAGCTTTCTTT
v_call: TRBV20-1; clone_size: many; cdr3_length: 14; d_call: TRBD2; j_call: TRBJ2-1; cdr3_aa: CSARGRLALNEQFF; cdr3_nt: TGCAGTGCTAGAGGTAGACTAGCGTTGAATGAGCAGTTCTTC
v_call: TRBV7-2; clone_size: many; cdr3_length: 13; d_call: -; j_call: TRBJ2-5; cdr3_aa: CASSLPETETQYF; cdr3_nt: TGTGCCAGCAGCCTGCCGGAGACAGAGACCCAGTACTTC
v_call: TRBV2; clone_size: many; cdr3_length: 15; d_call: TRBD1; j_call: TRBJ2-5; cdr3_aa: CASSRDRRYQETQYF; cdr3_nt: TGTGCCAGCAGCCGGGACAGGAGGTACCAAGAGACCCAGTACTTC
v_call: TRBV7-4; clone_size: few; cdr3_length: 19; d_call: -; j_call: TRBJ1-1; cdr3_aa: CASSRTAVEGVGGITEAFF; cdr3_nt: TGTGCCAGCAGCCGGACTGCCGTTGAAGGGGTCGGGGGGATTACTGAAGCTTTCTTT
v_call: TRBV6-6; clone_size: few; cdr3_length: 20; d_call: -; j_call: TRBJ2-3; cdr3_aa: CASSSTGTAEPGTGTDTQYF; cdr3_nt: TGTGCCAGCAGTTCCACGGGGACGGCGGAGCCGGGAACTGGCACAGATACGCAGTATTTT
v_call: TRBV30; clone_size: many; cdr3_length: 15; d_call: TRBD1; j_call: TRBJ2-7; cdr3_aa: CAWSVGTGGYYEQYF; cdr3_nt: TGTGCCTGGAGTGTCGGGACAGGGGGATACTACGAGCAGTACTTC
v_call: TRBV25-1; clone_size: many; cdr3_length: 17; d_call: -; j_call: TRBJ2-2; cdr3_aa: CASSVQNRAPKAGELFF; cdr3_nt: TGTGCCAGCAGTGTACAAAACAGGGCGCCCAAGGCCGGGGAGCTGTTTTTT
v_call: TRBV27; clone_size: many; cdr3_length: 13; d_call: TRBD2; j_call: TRBJ2-7; cdr3_aa: CASSHGGGYEQYF; cdr3_nt: TGTGCCAGCAGCCATGGGGGGGGCTACGAGCAGTACTTC
v_call: TRBV6-1; clone_size: many; cdr3_length: 14; d_call: TRBD1; j_call: TRBJ2-7; cdr3_aa: CASSEAWTGYEQYF; cdr3_nt: TGTGCCAGCAGTGAAGCGTGGACAGGCTACGAGCAGTACTTC
v_call: TRBV7-6; clone_size: -; cdr3_length: 15; d_call: TRBD2; j_call: TRBJ2-3; cdr3_aa: CAGSLVRESADTQYF; cdr3_nt: TGTGCCGGCAGCTTAGTGCGGGAGAGTGCAGATACGCAGTATTTT
v_call: TRBV28; clone_size: many; cdr3_length: 14; d_call: -; j_call: TRBJ2-6; cdr3_aa: CASSLFTGANVLTF; cdr3_nt: TGTGCCAGCAGTTTATTCACTGGGGCCAACGTCCTGACTTTC
v_call: TRBV7-9; clone_size: few; cdr3_length: 21; d_call: TRBD1; j_call: TRBJ1-4; cdr3_aa: CASSSSKWAGQGYSTNEKLFF; cdr3_nt: TGTGCCAGCAGCTCATCGAAGTGGGCAGGACAGGGCTATTCAACTAATGAAAAACTGTTTTTT
v_call: TRBV29-1; clone_size: few; cdr3_length: 12; d_call: -; j_call: TRBJ1-2; cdr3_aa: CSVWAVGYGYTF; cdr3_nt: TGCAGCGTTTGGGCTGTCGGCTATGGCTACACCTTC
v_call: TRBV12-3/TRBV12-4; clone_size: many; cdr3_length: 13; d_call: -; j_call: TRBJ2-7; cdr3_aa: CASSLAHGYEQYF; cdr3_nt: TGTGCCAGCAGTTTAGCGCACGGGTACGAGCAGTACTTC